This TCR beta chain was found in a study of vaccination effects on CD4 cells after COVID-19. Overall study results and limits: Both infection-induced and vaccine-induced clones contracted markedly at late post-vaccination timepoints.

The CDR3 has 14 amino acids. The V and J ends lost 3 bases and 6 bases respectively, with 12 bases between them. The germline gives CDR1 SGHTA, CDR2 FQGNSA. Prior to sequencing, the ViraFEST assay stimulated PBMC with viral peptide pools, which expanded the antigen-specific CD4+ T cells. Cells that had been cultured for approximately eleven days were the source of isolated CD4+ T cells. Each vaccine recipient was nucleocapsid antibody negative and had no prior SARS-CoV-2 infection. Data came from immunoSEQ multiplex PCR; TCRdb stores just in-frame clones and leaves some out. The sample records nearly 35,000 clones, around three quarters being singletons. Note on this clone: What it binds is not known.

The V and J genes are TRBV7-2 and TRBJ1-5; no firm D call. The starting material was CD4+ T cells from PBMCs cultured with HCoV-OC43 spike peptides, obtained before COVID-19 vaccination. Noted subset: HCoV-OC43 spike overlapping peptide pool stimulation. This clonotype originated in a human donor who received a COVID-19 vaccine. DNA of the CDR3: TGTGCCAGCAGCTTCTCTCCCGGGGTTCAGCCCCAGCATTTT. This translates into CASSFSPGVQPQHF.